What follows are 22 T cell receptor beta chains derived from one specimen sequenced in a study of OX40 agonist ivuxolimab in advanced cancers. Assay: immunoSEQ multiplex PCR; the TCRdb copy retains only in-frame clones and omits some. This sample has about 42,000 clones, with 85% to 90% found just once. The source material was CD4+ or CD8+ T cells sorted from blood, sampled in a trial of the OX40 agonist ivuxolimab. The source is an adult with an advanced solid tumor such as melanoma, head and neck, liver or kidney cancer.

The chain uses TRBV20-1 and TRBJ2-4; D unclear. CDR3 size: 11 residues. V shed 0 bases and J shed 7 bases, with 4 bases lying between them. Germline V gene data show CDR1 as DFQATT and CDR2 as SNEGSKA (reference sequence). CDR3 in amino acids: CSARDWNIQYF. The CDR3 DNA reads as TGCAGTGCTAGAGATTGGAACATTCAGTACTTC.

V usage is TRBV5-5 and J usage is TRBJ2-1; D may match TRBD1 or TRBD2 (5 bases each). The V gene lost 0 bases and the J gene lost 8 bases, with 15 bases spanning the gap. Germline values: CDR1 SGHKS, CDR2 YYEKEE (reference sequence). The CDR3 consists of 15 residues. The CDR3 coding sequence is TGTGCCAGCAGCTTGGAGAGGCCCTTGGGGGATGAGCAGTTCTTC. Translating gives CASSLERPLGDEQFF.

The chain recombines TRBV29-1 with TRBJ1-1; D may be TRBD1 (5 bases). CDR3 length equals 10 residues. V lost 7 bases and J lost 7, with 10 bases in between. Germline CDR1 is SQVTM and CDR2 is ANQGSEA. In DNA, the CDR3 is TGCAGCGGGCTGGGGGATGAAGCTTTCTTT. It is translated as CSGLGDEAFF.

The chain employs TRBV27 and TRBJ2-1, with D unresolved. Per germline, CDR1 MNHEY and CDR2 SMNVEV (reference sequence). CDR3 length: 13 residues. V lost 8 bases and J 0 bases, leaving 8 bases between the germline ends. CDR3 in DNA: TGTGCCAGCGGAAGGAGCTCCTACAATGAGCAGTTCTTC. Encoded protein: CASGRSSYNEQFF.

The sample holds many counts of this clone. The chain's CDR3 is CASSFSGGAVADTQYF. For the CDR3, the DNA is TGTGCCAGCAGCTTTAGCGGGGGGGCGGTAGCAGATACGCAGTATTTT. The chain employs TRBV7-8 and TRBJ2-3, with 11 bases matching TRBD2. Germline assignment: CDR1 SGHVS and CDR2 FQNEAQ. CDR3 size: 16 residues. V gave up 3 bases and J gave up 4 bases; unmatched junction bases: 6.

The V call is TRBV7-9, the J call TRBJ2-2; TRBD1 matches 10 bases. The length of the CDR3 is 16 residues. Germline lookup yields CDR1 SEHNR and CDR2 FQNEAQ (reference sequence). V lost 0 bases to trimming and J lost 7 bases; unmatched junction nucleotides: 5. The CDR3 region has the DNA TGTGCCAGCAGCTTAGCGACGACAGGGGGCGGCGGGGAGCTGTTTTTT. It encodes CASSLATTGGGGELFF.

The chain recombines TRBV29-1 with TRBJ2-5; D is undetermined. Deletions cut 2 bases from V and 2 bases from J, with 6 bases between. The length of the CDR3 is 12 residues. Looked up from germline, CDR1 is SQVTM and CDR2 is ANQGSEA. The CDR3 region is CSVESRQETQYF. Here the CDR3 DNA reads TGCAGCGTTGAATCCAGACAAGAGACCCAGTACTTC.

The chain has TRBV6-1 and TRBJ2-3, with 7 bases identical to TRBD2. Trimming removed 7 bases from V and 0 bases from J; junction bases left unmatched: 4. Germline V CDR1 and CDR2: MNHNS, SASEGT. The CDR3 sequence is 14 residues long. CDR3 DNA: TGTGCCAGCAAAGACGGGGGGAGCACAGATACGCAGTATTTT. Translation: CASKDGGSTDTQYF.

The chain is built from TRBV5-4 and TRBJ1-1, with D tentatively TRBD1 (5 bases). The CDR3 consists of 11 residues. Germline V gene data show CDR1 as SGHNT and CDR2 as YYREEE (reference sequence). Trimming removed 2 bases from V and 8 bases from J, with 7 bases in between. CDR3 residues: CASSFGGEAFF. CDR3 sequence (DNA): TGTGCCAGCAGCTTCGGGGGGGAAGCTTTCTTT.

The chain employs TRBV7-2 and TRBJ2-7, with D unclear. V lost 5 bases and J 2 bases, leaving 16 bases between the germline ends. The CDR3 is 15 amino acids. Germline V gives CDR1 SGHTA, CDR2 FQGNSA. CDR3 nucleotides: TGTGCCAGCAGCAAAGAGGCCGGTCACCCCTACGAGCAGTACGTC. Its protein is CASSKEAGHPYEQYV.

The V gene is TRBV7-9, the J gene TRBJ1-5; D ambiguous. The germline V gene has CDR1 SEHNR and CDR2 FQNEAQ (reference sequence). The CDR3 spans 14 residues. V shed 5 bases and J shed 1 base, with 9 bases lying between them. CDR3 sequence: CASSPPDSNQPQHF. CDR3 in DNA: TGTGCCAGCAGCCCGCCAGACAGCAATCAGCCCCAGCATTTT.

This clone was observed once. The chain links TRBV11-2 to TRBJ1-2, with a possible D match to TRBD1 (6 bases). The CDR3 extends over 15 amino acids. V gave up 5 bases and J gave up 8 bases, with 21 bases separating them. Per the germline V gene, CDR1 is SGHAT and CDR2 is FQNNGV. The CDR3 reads CASSAPGHLAKGYTF. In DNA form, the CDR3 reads TGTGCCAGCAGCGCACCGGGACACCTGGCTAAGGGCTACACCTTC. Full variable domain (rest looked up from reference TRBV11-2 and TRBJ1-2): EAGVAQSPRYKIIEKRQSVAFWCNPISGHATLYWYQQILGQGPKLLIQFQNNGVVDDSQLPKDRFSAERLKGVDSTLKIQPAKLEDSAVYLCASSAPGHLAKGYTFGSGTRLTVV.

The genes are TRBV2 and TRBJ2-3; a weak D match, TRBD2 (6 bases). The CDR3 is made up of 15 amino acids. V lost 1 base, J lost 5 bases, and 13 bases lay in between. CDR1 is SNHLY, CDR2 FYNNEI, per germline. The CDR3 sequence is CASSEVKTEGDTQYF. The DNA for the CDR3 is TGTGCCAGCAGTGAAGTCAAGACGGAGGGAGATACGCAGTATTTT.

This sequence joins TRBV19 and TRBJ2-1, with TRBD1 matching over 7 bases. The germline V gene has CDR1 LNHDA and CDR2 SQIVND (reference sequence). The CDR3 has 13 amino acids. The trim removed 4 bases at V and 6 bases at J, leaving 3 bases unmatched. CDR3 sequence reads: CASSTNRGNEQFF. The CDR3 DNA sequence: TGTGCCAGTAGTACAAACAGGGGCAATGAGCAGTTCTTC.

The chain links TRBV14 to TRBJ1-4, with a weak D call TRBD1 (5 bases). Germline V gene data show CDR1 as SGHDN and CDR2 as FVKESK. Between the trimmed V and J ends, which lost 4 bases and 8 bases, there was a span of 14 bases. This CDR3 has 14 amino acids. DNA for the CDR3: TGTGCCAGCAGCCTCCGTCAGGGTTACGAAAAACTGTTTTTT. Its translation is CASSLRQGYEKLFF.

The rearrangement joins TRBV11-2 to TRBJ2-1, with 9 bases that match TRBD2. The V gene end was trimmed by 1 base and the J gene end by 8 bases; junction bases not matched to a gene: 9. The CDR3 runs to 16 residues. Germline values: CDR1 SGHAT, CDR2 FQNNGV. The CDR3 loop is CASSLAGTSRFDEQFF. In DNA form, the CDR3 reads TGTGCCAGCAGCTTAGCCGGGACTAGCCGGTTCGATGAGCAGTTCTTC.

The CDR3 sequence is CASSLAGSGANVLTF. CDR3 in DNA: TGTGCCAGCAGTTTAGCCGGGTCTGGGGCCAACGTCCTGACTTTC. This rearrangement joins TRBV28 to TRBJ2-6; D remains unclear. V was shortened by 2 bases and J by 1 base, with 6 bases between the two germline ends. This CDR3 contains 15 residues. In germline, CDR1 is MDHEN, CDR2 SYDVKM.

CDR3 DNA: TGCGCCAGCAGCCAAGGACTCTACAATGAGCAGTTCTTC. Its translation: CASSQGLYNEQFF. This chain uses TRBV4-3 with TRBJ2-1; D remains ambiguous. The ends were cut back, 1 base at V and 3 bases at J, with 4 bases in the middle. This CDR3 comprises 13 residues. CDR1 LGHNA and CDR2 YSLEER come from the germline V gene.

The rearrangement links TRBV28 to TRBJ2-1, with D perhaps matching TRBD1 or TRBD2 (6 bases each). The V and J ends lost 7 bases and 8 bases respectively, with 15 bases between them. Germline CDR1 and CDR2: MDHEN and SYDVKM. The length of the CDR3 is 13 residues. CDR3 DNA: TGTGCCAGCATATCGGGGGCGTATCATGAGCAGTTCTTC. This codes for CASISGAYHEQFF.

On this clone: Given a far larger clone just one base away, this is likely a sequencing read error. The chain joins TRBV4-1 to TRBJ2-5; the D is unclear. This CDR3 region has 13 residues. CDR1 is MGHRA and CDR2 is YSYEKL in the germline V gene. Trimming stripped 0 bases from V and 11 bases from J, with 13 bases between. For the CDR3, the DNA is TGCGCCAGCAGCCAAGAGTCGAGCGAGGAGCAGTACTTC. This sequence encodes CASSQESSEEQYF.

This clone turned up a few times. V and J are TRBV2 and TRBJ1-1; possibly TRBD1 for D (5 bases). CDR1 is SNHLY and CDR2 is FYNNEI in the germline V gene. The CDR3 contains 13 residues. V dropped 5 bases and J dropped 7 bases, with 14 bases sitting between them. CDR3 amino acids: CASSNRDGDEAFF. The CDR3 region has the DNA TGTGCCAGCAGTAACCGGGACGGAGATGAAGCTTTCTTT.

This CDR3 reads CASSLSGDAESETQYF. The CDR3 DNA reads as TGTGCCAGCAGCTTATCCGGGGACGCCGAAAGCGAGACCCAGTACTTC. The V call is TRBV7-6, the J call TRBJ2-5, with D possibly called TRBD1 or TRBD2 (5 bases each). The CDR3 length is 16 residues. Germline lookup yields CDR1 SGHVS and CDR2 FNYEAQ. With 2 bases removed from V and 5 bases from J, the gap between germline ends came to 18 bases.